The clone carrying this TCR beta chain occurred many times. From the germline J gene comes the end of the CDR3, since the read stops 3 residues before it. This sample was taken from a study of T cell clonality in common variable immunodeficiency. The method was immunoSEQ multiplex PCR; TCRdb's version includes in-frame clones alone and lacks a portion of them. The sample includes tens of thousands of clones, none of them occurring once. The CDR3 runs to 18 residues. From germline, CDR1 is MGHRA and CDR2 YSYEKL. The trim removed 0 bases at V and 9 bases at J, leaving 16 bases unmatched. Heparinized whole blood, roughly 4.5 to 9 ml, came from each donor.

This receptor was obtained from a person between 18 and 75 years old in good health. V usage is TRBV4-1 and J usage is TRBJ2-1; 8 bases are shared with TRBD1. Sequences were obtained from peripheral blood mononuclear cells. Here the CDR3 reads CASSQDWRSGQVLGEQFF. CDR3 DNA, as far as it was read: TGCGCCAGCAGCCAAGATTGGAGATCGGGACAGGTCCTTGGTGAG.